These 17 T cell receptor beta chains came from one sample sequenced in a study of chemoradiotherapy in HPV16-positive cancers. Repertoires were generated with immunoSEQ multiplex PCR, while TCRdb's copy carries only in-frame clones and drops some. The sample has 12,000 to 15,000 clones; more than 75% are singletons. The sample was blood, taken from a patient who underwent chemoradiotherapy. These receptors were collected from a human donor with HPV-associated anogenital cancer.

CDR3 in amino acids: CASSAWGKTSGTDTQYF. CDR3 in DNA: TGTGCCAGCAGTGCATGGGGGAAGACTAGCGGCACAGATACGCAGTATTTT. The genes are TRBV2 and TRBJ2-3, with 8 bases aligning to TRBD2. The CDR3 runs to 17 residues. The germline V gene has CDR1 SNHLY and CDR2 FYNNEI. V was clipped by 4 bases and J by 1 base; unmatched bases: 10.

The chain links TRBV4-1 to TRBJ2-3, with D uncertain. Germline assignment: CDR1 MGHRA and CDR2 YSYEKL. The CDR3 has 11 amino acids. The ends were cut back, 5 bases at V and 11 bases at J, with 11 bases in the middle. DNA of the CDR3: TGCGCCAGCAGCGGAGCCAACGTGCAGTATTTT. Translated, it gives CASSGANVQYF.

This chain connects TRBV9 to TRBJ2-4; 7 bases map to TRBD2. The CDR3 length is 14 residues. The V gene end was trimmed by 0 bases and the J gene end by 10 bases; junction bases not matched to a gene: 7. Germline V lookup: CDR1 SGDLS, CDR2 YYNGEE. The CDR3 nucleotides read TGTGCCAGCAGCGTAGGCGGGGGACGTAATATTCAGTACTTC. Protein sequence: CASSVGGGRNIQYF.

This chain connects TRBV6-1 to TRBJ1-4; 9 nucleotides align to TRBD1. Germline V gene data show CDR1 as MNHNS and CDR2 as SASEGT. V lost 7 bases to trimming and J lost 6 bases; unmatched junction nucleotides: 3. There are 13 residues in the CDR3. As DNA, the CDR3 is TGTGCCAGCACGGGACAGGGACATGAAAAACTGTTTTTT. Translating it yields CASTGQGHEKLFF.

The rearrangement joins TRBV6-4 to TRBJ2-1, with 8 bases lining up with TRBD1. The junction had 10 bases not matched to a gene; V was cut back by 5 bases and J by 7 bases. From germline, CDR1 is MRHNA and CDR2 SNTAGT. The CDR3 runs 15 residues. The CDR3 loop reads CASSPADREFNEQFF. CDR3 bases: TGTGCCAGCAGTCCAGCGGACAGGGAGTTTAATGAGCAGTTCTTC.

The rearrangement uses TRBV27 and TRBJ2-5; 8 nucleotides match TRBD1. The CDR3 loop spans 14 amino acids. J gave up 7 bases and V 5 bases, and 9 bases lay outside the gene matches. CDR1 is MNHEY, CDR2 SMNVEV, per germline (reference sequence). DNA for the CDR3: TGTGCCAGCAGTCTACAGGGGGGTGAGAGGACCCAGTACTTC. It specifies CASSLQGGERTQYF.

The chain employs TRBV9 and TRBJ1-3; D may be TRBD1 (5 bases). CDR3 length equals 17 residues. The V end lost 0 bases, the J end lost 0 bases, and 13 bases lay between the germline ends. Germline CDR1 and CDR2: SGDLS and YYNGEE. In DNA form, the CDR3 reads TGTGCCAGCAGCGTAGGGAGGGGTCGGAACTCTGGAAACACCATATATTTT. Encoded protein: CASSVGRGRNSGNTIYF.

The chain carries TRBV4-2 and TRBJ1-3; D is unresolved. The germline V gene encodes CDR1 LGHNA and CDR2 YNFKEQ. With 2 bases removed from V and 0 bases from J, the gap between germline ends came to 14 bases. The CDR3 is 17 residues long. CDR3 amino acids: CASSQRRVEDSGNTIYF. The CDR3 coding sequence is TGTGCCAGCAGCCAACGGAGAGTGGAGGACTCTGGAAACACCATATATTTT.

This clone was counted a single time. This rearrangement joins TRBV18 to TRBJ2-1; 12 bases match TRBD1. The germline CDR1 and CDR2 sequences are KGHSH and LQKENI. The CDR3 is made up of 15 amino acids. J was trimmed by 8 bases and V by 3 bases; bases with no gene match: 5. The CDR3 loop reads CASSPPGQGAHEQFF. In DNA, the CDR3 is TGTGCCAGCTCACCTCCGGGACAGGGGGCCCATGAGCAGTTCTTC.

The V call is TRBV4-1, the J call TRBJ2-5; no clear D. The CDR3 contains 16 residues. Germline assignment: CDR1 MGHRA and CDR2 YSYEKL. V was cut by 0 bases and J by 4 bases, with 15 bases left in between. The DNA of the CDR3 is TGCGCCAGCAGCCAAGATCACCTTACCCTAGGAGAGACCCAGTACTTC. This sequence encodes CASSQDHLTLGETQYF.

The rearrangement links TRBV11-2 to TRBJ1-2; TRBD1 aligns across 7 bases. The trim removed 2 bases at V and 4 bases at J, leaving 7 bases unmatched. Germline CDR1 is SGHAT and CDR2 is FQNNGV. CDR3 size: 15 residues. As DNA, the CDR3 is TGTGCCAGCAGCTTAATCGGACAGGACCGCTATGGCTACACCTTC. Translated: CASSLIGQDRYGYTF.

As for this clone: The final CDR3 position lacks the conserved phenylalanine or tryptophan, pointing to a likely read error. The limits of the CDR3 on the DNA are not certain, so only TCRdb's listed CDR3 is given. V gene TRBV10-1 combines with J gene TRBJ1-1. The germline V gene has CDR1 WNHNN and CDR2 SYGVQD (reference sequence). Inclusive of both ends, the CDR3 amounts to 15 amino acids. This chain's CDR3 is CASTPQGGGANSSFR.

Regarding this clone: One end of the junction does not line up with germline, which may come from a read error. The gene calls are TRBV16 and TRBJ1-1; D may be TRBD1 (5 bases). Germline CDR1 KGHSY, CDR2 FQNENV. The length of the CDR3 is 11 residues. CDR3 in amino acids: CASSRASGLCF. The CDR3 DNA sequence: TGTGCCAGCAGCCGCGCCTCGGGACTGTGCTTT.

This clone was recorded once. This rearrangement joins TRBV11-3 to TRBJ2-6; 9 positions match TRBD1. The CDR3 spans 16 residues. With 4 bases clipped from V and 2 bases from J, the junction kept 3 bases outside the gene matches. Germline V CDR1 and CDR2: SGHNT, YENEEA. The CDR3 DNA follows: TGTGCCAGCAGCTCCCGACAGGGGGCTGGGGCCAACGTCCTGACTTTC. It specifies CASSSRQGAGANVLTF.

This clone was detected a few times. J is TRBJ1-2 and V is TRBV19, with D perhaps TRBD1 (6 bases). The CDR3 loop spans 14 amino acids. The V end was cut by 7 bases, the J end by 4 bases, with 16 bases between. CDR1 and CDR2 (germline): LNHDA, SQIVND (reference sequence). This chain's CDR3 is CASIGWGQRYGYTF. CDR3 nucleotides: TGTGCCAGTATCGGATGGGGGCAGCGCTATGGCTACACCTTC. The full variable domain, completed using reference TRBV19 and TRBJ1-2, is DGGITQSPKYLFRKEGQNVTLSCEQNLNHDAMYWYRQDPGQGLRLIYYSQIVNDFQKGDIAEGYSVSREKKESFPLTVTSAQKNPTAFYLCASIGWGQRYGYTFGSGTRLTVV.

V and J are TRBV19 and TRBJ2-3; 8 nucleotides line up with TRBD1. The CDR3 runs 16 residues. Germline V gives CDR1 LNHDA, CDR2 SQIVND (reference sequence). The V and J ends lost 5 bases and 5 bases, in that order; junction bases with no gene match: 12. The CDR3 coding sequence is TGTGCCAGTAGTGCCCACCGGGACAGGTGGAGAGATACGCAGTATTTT. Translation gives CASSAHRDRWRDTQYF. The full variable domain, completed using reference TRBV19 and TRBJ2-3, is DGGITQSPKYLFRKEGQNVTLSCEQNLNHDAMYWYRQDPGQGLRLIYYSQIVNDFQKGDIAEGYSVSREKKESFPLTVTSAQKNPTAFYLCASSAHRDRWRDTQYFGPGTRLTVL.

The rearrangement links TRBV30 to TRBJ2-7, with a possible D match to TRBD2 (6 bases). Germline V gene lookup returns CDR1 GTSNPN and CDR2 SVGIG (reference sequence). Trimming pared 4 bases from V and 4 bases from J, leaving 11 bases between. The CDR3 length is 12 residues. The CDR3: CAWKAGGYEQYF. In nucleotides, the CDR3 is TGTGCCTGGAAAGCAGGAGGGTACGAGCAGTACTTC.